Sequencing of this T cell receptor (beta chain) was carried out in a study of cytomegalovirus exposure and HLA in healthy donors. Note on this clone: No antigen is known for it.

The ends were cut back, 5 bases at V and 7 bases at J, with 11 bases in the middle. CDR1 is SEHNR, CDR2 FQNEAQ, per germline (reference sequence). The CDR3 is made up of 13 amino acids. Study-wide results and caveats: Using the classifier, cytomegalovirus status was reportedly diagnosed with high specificity and sensitivity. Later analysis identified a missense DCLRE1C variant that was linked to TCR beta V- and J-gene trimming.

Unrecorded immune exposures were likely, despite nominal health at sampling. The primer mix had 60 Vbeta and 13 Jbeta primers. Profiled with immunoSEQ multiplex PCR; TCRdb holds only in-frame clones, not every one. In the table there are 210,000 or so clones, around 83% of which are singletons. This chain uses TRBV7-9 with TRBJ1-4; no reliable D call. The receptor was derived from a girl aged 2-9 years in good health and CMV-seronegative. The sample taken for sequencing was PBMCs. CDR3 DNA: TGTGCCAGCAGCATCCCTATGAGTGAAAAACTGTTTTTT. It specifies CASSIPMSEKLFF.